These T cell receptor beta chains were read from a single sample in a study of blood T cell repertoires in COVID-19. Some clones are missing from TCRdb's copy, which holds only in-frame ones; the method was immunoSEQ multiplex PCR. The table records nearly 80,000 clones, about four fifths of them present only once. Specimen: peripheral blood. The source is a woman in her 70s with acute or convalescent COVID-19. The CDR3 runs from the conserved cysteine through the conserved F or W. The D gene is left open where the match is weak. Clone size is not always given. Where it is, it says once, few, many or a class for expanded clones.

j_call v_call cdr3_length d_call clone_size cdr3_aa cdr3_nt
TRBJ2-5 TRBV3-1/TRBV3-2 15 NA NA CASSQDLNSGETQYF TGTGCCAGCAGCCAAGATCTAAACAGCGGGGAGACCCAGTACTTC
TRBJ2-3 TRBV7-9 14 NA NA CASSPRPSTDTQYF TGTGCCAGCAGCCCGCGTCCTAGCACAGATACGCAGTATTTT
TRBJ2-1 TRBV2 11 NA NA CASSLVLEQFF TGTGCCAGCAGTTTAGTGCTTGAGCAGTTCTTC
TRBJ2-7 TRBV19 16 TRBD1 NA CASSMEADRGLYEQYF TGTGCCAGTAGTATGGAGGCCGACAGGGGCCTCTACGAGCAGTACTTC
TRBJ2-2 TRBV27 17 TRBD2 NA CASSPSSGRLNTGELFF TGTGCCAGCAGTCCCTCCAGCGGGAGATTAAACACCGGGGAGCTGTTTTTT
TRBJ2-6 TRBV7-8 22 NA NA CASSPSYRGGRTGSSGANVLTF TGTGCCAGCAGCCCCTCATACAGGGGGGGAAGAACAGGGAGCTCTGGGGCCAACGTCCTGACTTTC
TRBJ2-2 TRBV30 13 NA few CAWSARNTGELFF TGTGCCTGGAGTGCCAGAAACACCGGGGAGCTGTTTTTT
TRBJ2-7 TRBV7-9 12 TRBD1 NA CASSTWDREDYF TGTGCCAGCAGTACGTGGGACAGGGAGGATTACTTC
TRBJ2-5 TRBV7-2 13 NA NA CASSRGSAETQYF TGTGCCAGCAGCCGCGGGTCTGCGGAGACCCAGTACTTC
TRBJ2-1 TRBV9 17 TRBD2 NA CASSPRLAGLSYNEQFF TGTGCCAGCAGCCCCCGACTAGCGGGACTCTCCTACAATGAGCAGTTCTTC
TRBJ2-7 TRBV3-1/TRBV3-2 16 NA NA CASSQEHRTASYEQYF TGTGCCAGCAGCCAAGAACACAGGACAGCATCCTACGAGCAGTACTTC
TRBJ1-1 TRBV6-6 15 NA NA CASSSSDRYGKEAFF TGTGCCAGCAGTTCGTCGGACAGATACGGGAAGGAAGCTTTCTTT